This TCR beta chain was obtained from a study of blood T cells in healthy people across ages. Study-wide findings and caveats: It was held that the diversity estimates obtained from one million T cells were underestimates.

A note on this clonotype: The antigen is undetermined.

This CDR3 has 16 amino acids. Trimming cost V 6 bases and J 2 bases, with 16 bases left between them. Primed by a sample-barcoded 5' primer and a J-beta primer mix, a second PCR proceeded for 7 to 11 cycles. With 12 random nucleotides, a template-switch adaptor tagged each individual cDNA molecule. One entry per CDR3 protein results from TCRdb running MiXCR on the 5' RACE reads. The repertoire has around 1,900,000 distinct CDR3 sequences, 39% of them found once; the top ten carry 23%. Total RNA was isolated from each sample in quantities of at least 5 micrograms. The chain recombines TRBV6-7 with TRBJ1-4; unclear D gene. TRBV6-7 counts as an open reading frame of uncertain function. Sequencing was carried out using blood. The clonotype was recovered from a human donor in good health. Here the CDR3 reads CASRYRAVATNEKLFF. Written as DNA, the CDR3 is TGTGCCAGCAGGTATAGGGCCGTGGCTACTAATGAAAAACTGTTTTTT.